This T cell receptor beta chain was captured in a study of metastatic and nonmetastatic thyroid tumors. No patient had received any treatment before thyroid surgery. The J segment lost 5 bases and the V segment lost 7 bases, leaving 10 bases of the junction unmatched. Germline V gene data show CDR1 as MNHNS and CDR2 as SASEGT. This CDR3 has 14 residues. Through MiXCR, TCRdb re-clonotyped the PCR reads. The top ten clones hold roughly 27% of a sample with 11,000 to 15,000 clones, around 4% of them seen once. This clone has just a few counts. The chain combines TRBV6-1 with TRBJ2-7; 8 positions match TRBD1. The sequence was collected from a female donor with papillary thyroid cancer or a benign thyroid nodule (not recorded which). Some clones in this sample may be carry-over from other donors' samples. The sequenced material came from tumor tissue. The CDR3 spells CASTEDREDHEQYF. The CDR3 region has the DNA TGTGCCAGCACCGAGGACAGGGAGGACCACGAGCAGTACTTC.